Following are 27 T cell receptor beta chains from one sample sequenced in a study of regulatory T cells in long-lasting Graves disease. Specified time point: newly diagnosed GD, antithyroid drugs for less than 3 months. PBMC-derived RNA was used for the TCR library. Libraries of TCR beta came from iRepertoire HTBI primers plus Arm-PCR of CDR3 regions. TCRdb processed the multiplex PCR reads anew with MiXCR; each CDR3 protein has one entry. Among fewer than 650,000 distinct CDR3 sequences, about 16% were seen once, and the ten largest hold around 13%. This same sample was also taken into another study, of T cells in Graves' hyperthyroidism and ophthalmopathy.

Sample: peripheral blood mononuclear cells (PBMCs), taken at new diagnosis, from a patient treated with antithyroid drugs. These receptors originate from a man aged 18 to 29 with Graves disease.

In this sample, this clonotype turned up a few times. The chain uses TRBV20-1 and TRBJ2-7, with TRBD2 matching 7 bases. Unmatched junction bases numbered 4, after V lost 1 base and J lost 1 base. Germline V gene lookup returns CDR1 DFQATT and CDR2 SNEGSKA (reference sequence). This CDR3 is 14 amino acids long. DNA of the CDR3: TGCAGTGCTAGAGGTCTAGCGGAGTCCTACGAGCAGTACTTC. Translated: CSARGLAESYEQYF.

The chain joins TRBV30 to TRBJ1-5, with D hard to call. Germline V CDR1 and CDR2: GTSNPN, SVGIG (reference sequence). The CDR3 has 15 residues. V lost 0 bases and J 3 bases, leaving 12 bases between the germline ends. The CDR3 sequence is CAWSVGGQYNQPQHF. The CDR3 region has the DNA TGTGCCTGGAGTGTCGGTGGGCAGTACAATCAGCCCCAGCATTTT.

This clonotype came up a few times. This chain links TRBV20-1 with TRBJ2-3; D is uncertain. Between the trimmed V and J ends, which lost 0 bases and 0 bases, there was a span of 10 bases. The CDR3 is 15 residues long. CDR1 DFQATT and CDR2 SNEGSKA come from the germline V gene (reference sequence). The CDR3 protein is CSARDEATSTDTQYF. CDR3 bases: TGCAGTGCTAGAGACGAAGCGACTAGCACAGATACGCAGTATTTT.

This sequence joins TRBV5-1 and TRBJ2-3; possibly TRBD2 for D (6 bases). V was shortened by 2 bases and J by 2 bases, with 15 bases between the two germline ends. Germline V lookup: CDR1 SGHRS, CDR2 YFSETQ. The CDR3 is 16 amino acids. The CDR3 reads CASSFTRDWTTDTQYF. Here the CDR3 DNA reads TGCGCCAGCAGCTTTACCCGGGACTGGACCACAGATACGCAGTATTTT.

The table lists this clonotype with a few counts. The rearrangement uses TRBV30 and TRBJ2-7; TRBD1 matches 11 bases. CDR1 and CDR2 (germline): GTSNPN, SVGIG (reference sequence). The CDR3 covers 13 residues. The trim removed 3 bases at V and 4 bases at J, leaving 2 bases unmatched. CDR3: CAWSGTGGYEQYF. CDR3 nucleotide sequence: TGTGCCTGGAGCGGGACAGGGGGATACGAGCAGTACTTC.

This clonotype was recorded a few times. CDR3 bases: TGTGCCAGCAGTCAACTAGCGGGAGGGCCTGCAGATACGCAGTATTTT. It yields the protein CASSQLAGGPADTQYF. The genes are TRBV6-2 or TRBV6-3 and TRBJ2-3; 13 positions match TRBD2. J was trimmed by 4 bases and V by 5 bases; bases with no gene match: 6. The CDR3 contains 16 residues. Per the germline V gene, CDR1 is MNHEY and CDR2 is SVGEGT.

This clonotype was detected many times. The chain couples TRBV20-1 to TRBJ2-1; 8 nucleotides align to TRBD2. With the DNA end fitting TRBJ2-5 better, the J assignment may be wrong. CDR3 length: 14 residues. The V gene's germline CDR1 is DFQATT and CDR2 SNEGSKA (reference sequence). The CDR3 DNA reads as TGCAGTGCTAGAGGACCTAGCGGGTGGGAGACCCAGTACTTC. Translating it yields CSARGPSGWETQYF.

About this clonotype: This clone may be a read error of a much larger clone one base away. J is TRBJ1-2 and V is TRBV18, with D possibly matching TRBD1 (6 bases). This CDR3 is 14 amino acids long. The germline gives CDR1 KGHSH, CDR2 LQKENI. Here the CDR3 DNA reads TGTACCAGCTCACCTATCGGACAGAACTATGGCTACACCTTC. Translated, it gives CTSSPIGQNYGYTF. Complete variable domain (other parts from reference TRBV18 and TRBJ1-2): NAGVMQNPRHLVRRRGQEARLRCSPMKGHSHVYWYRQLPEEGLKFMVYLQKENIIDESGMPKERFSAEFPKEGPSILRIQQVVRGDSAAYFCTSSPIGQNYGYTFGSGTRLTVV.

This clonotype was seen more than once but under ten times. The chain joins TRBV20-1 to TRBJ2-1; D perhaps matches TRBD2 (6 bases). Germline CDR1 DFQATT, CDR2 SNEGSKA (reference sequence). This CDR3 is built from 14 residues. The V and J ends lost 3 bases and 0 bases respectively, with 9 bases between them. The CDR3 DNA sequence: TGCAGTGCTAGGGGGGGATTCTCCTACAATGAGCAGTTCTTC. It yields the protein CSARGGFSYNEQFF.

This clonotype was counted many times. The CDR3 DNA sequence: TGCAGTGCTAGACGTACAGAGACCCAGTACTTC. Encoded protein: CSARRTETQYF. The chain is built from TRBV20-1 and TRBJ2-5; unclear D gene. Germline-derived CDR1 and CDR2 are DFQATT and SNEGSKA (reference sequence). Trimming left V 2 bases short and J 4 bases short, with 5 bases between. The CDR3 extends over 11 amino acids.

The rearrangement uses TRBV14 and TRBJ2-5, with TRBD2 as a possible D gene (6 bases). CDR3 size: 17 residues. Germline lookup yields CDR1 SGHDN and CDR2 FVKESK. Trimming took 3 bases from V and 5 from J, leaving 22 bases between them. The CDR3 here is CASSQSLFLGGEETQYF. As DNA, the CDR3 is TGTGCCAGCAGCCAGTCCTTATTTTTGGGGGGAGAGGAGACCCAGTACTTC.

The rearrangement uses TRBV28 and TRBJ2-1, with 7 bases matching TRBD1. V was clipped by 8 bases and J by 5 bases; unmatched bases: 9. Per germline, CDR1 MDHEN and CDR2 SYDVKM. This CDR3 spans 14 amino acids. CDR3 amino acids: CASHLGQTHNEQFF. The CDR3 DNA reads as TGTGCCAGCCACCTGGGACAGACCCACAATGAGCAGTTCTTC.

This clonotype was recorded many times. J is TRBJ2-5 and V is TRBV27; TRBD1 aligns across 10 bases. With 6 bases clipped from V and 5 bases from J, the junction kept 9 bases outside the gene matches. Germline V gene data show CDR1 as MNHEY and CDR2 as SMNVEV (reference sequence). The CDR3 totals 15 residues. The CDR3 region has the DNA TGTGCCAGCAGCCTAGGGACAGGGGCTTCTGAGACCCAGTACTTC. It specifies CASSLGTGASETQYF.

A few counts support this clonotype. The rearrangement joins TRBV20-1 to TRBJ2-3; 7 bases match TRBD2. The CDR3 sequence is 18 residues long. Germline CDR1 reads DFQATT; CDR2 reads SNEGSKA (reference sequence). Germline trimming cut 1 base from V and 4 bases from J; bases unmatched to any gene: 17. This CDR3 is CSARGAIVGGSRADTQYF. CDR3 bases: TGCAGTGCTAGAGGCGCGATTGTCGGCGGGAGTAGGGCAGATACGCAGTATTTT.

In this sample, this clonotype turned up many times. The chain is built from TRBV6-1 and TRBJ2-1; 9 bases match TRBD2. CDR1 and CDR2 from the germline V gene are MNHNS and SASEGT. Germline trimming cut 0 bases from V and 4 bases from J; bases unmatched to any gene: 10. This CDR3 is 18 amino acids long. CDR3 nucleotides: TGTGCCAGCAGTGAAGCCGAACTTAGCGGGAGCGAATACAATGAGCAGTTCTTC. Protein: CASSEAELSGSEYNEQFF.

This clonotype was observed a handful of times. The J gene is TRBJ2-7, the V gene TRBV27, with TRBD2 matching over 14 bases. The CDR3 spans 17 residues. Trimming took 4 bases from V and 2 from J; bases not matched to a gene: 7. Per the germline V gene, CDR1 is MNHEY and CDR2 is SMNVEV (reference sequence). The CDR3 bases are TGTGCCAGCAGTTCCTTGACTAGCGGGAGGGCCCCCTACGAGCAGTACTTC. As protein: CASSSLTSGRAPYEQYF.

CDR3 coding DNA: TGCGCCAGCGGAGAAGACAGACGAGCTGAAGCTTTCTTT. This translates into CASGEDRRAEAFF. The rearrangement links TRBV10-2 to TRBJ1-1; D perhaps matches TRBD1 (5 bases). The germline V gene encodes CDR1 WSHSY and CDR2 SAAADI. The germline V and J ends were trimmed by 8 bases and 6 bases, with 16 bases remaining between them. The CDR3 has 13 residues.

The sample holds a few counts of this clonotype. V is TRBV19 and J is TRBJ2-3; 8 nucleotides line up with TRBD2. The junction had 9 bases not matched to a gene; V was cut back by 5 bases and J by 5 bases. CDR1 is LNHDA and CDR2 is SQIVND in the germline V gene (reference sequence). The CDR3 extends over 15 amino acids. The CDR3 bases are TGTGCCAGTAGTGAGGGAGCGGGAGTTGTAGATACGCAGTATTTT. As protein: CASSEGAGVVDTQYF.

The rearrangement links TRBV7-9 to TRBJ2-7; TRBD2 matches at 9 bases. The CDR3 sequence is 15 residues long. Germline V gene lookup returns CDR1 SEHNR and CDR2 FQNEAQ (reference sequence). The trim removed 5 bases at V and 3 bases at J, leaving 8 bases unmatched. CDR3 in DNA: TGTGCCAGCAGCAAAAGGGCTAGCGGGGTCTACGAGCAGTACTTC. Its translation: CASSKRASGVYEQYF.

There are many counts of this clonotype. The CDR3 loop reads CASSHGAQGHYGYTF. In nucleotides, the CDR3 is TGTGCCAGCAGCCACGGAGCGCAGGGTCACTATGGCTACACCTTC. The genes are TRBV11-1 and TRBJ1-2, with D tentatively TRBD1 (5 bases). There are 15 residues in the CDR3. CDR1 SGHAT and CDR2 FQDESV come from the germline V gene (reference sequence). V was pared by 5 bases and J by 3 bases, with 16 bases between.

This clonotype has ten or more counts. The genes are TRBV2 and TRBJ2-1; tentative D call: TRBD2 (6 bases). V lost 6 bases and J 9 bases, leaving 12 bases between the germline ends. This CDR3 is built from 12 residues. Germline V CDR1 and CDR2: SNHLY, FYNNEI. The CDR3 region has the DNA TGTGCCAGCAGAACGGGAGTTGGTGAGCAGTTCTTC. This gives the protein CASRTGVGEQFF. Complete variable domain (other parts from reference TRBV2 and TRBJ2-1): EPEVTQTPSHQVTQMGQEVILRCVPISNHLYFYWYRQILGQKVEFLVSFYNNEISEKSEIFDDQFSVERPDGSNFTLKIRSTKLEDSAMYFCASRTGVGEQFFGPGTRLTVL.

This clonotype was detected ten times or more. The chain couples TRBV28 to TRBJ2-1; D is possibly TRBD1 or TRBD2 (5 bases each). The J call is in doubt because the DNA end fits TRBJ2-5 better. CDR3 length: 15 amino acids. Germline V gives CDR1 MDHEN, CDR2 SYDVKM. For the CDR3, the DNA is TGTGCCAGCAGTGTCGGGGCATTATTCCAAGAGACCCAGTACTTC. Encoded protein: CASSVGALFQETQYF.

The V gene is TRBV12-3 or TRBV12-4, the J gene TRBJ1-5, with a possible D match to TRBD1 (6 bases). The germline V and J ends were trimmed by 4 bases and 0 bases, with 13 bases remaining between them. The CDR3 has 16 residues. The CDR3, as DNA: TGTGCCAGCAGTTCGTCCAGGGGAGGTAGCAATCAGCCCCAGCATTTT. Protein: CASSSSRGGSNQPQHF.

This clonotype was recorded a few times. J is TRBJ1-1 and V is TRBV30; 9 bases map to TRBD1. V trimming: 5 bases; J trimming: 4 bases; junction bases outside the gene matches: 5. The CDR3 runs 13 residues. Germline-derived CDR1 and CDR2 are GTSNPN and SVGIG (reference sequence). The CDR3 sequence is CAWAMTGGTEAFF. CDR3 in DNA: TGTGCCTGGGCGATGACAGGGGGCACTGAAGCTTTCTTT.

This clonotype was counted at least ten times. The junction does not match germline at one end; this may be a read error. The V gene is TRBV18, the J gene TRBJ2-7, with 9 nucleotides matching TRBD2. Germline V lookup: CDR1 KGHSH, CDR2 LQKENI. CDR3 length equals 16 residues. This CDR3 is CASSPPSAGGSNEQYF. CDR3 DNA: TGTGCCAGCTCCCCACCGTCAGCGGGAGGTTCCAACGAGCAGTACTTC.

The V call is TRBV4-2, the J call TRBJ2-7; weak D call: TRBD1 (5 bases). The CDR3 totals 14 residues. The germline gives CDR1 LGHNA, CDR2 YNFKEQ. V dropped 2 bases and J dropped 5 bases, with 13 bases sitting between them. The CDR3 is CASSQRGLRNEQYF. CDR3 sequence (DNA): TGTGCCAGCAGCCAAAGGGGCCTCCGGAACGAGCAGTACTTC.

This clonotype was recorded at least ten times. The chain uses TRBV7-2 and TRBJ2-1; 9 bases match TRBD2. Germline values: CDR1 SGHTA, CDR2 FQGNSA. V lost 1 base and J lost 9; bases outside the gene matches: 16. The CDR3 length is 18 residues. The CDR3 DNA sequence: TGTGCCAGCAGCTTAGGGGGTTTAGCGGGAGCCCTCCTCGGTGAGCAGTTCTTC. This gives the protein CASSLGGLAGALLGEQFF.